One sample yielded the 27 T cell receptor beta chains listed below, sequenced in a study of metastatic and nonmetastatic thyroid tumors. TCRdb re-called the PCR reads through MiXCR. The sample includes around 13,000 clones, about 25% of them seen just once. Ahead of thyroid surgery, no patient had received treatment of any kind. The sequencing input was blood. Source of these receptors: a female donor with papillary thyroid cancer or a benign thyroid nodule (not recorded which). Some clones in this sample may be carry-over from other donors' samples.

The genes are TRBV9 and TRBJ2-1; D is undetermined. CDR3 length: 15 amino acids. The V and J ends lost 4 bases and 4 bases respectively, with 15 bases between them. Germline V lookup: CDR1 SGDLS, CDR2 YYNGEE. CDR3 amino acids: CASSITDGFYNEQFF. DNA of the CDR3: TGTGCCAGCAGCATCACAGACGGATTTTACAATGAGCAGTTCTTC.

A remark on this clone: This could be a read error, since a much larger clone is one nucleotide away. This chain connects TRBV11-2 to TRBJ2-5; D gene uncertain. This CDR3 has 14 amino acids. The V gene's germline CDR1 is SGHAT and CDR2 FQNNGV. The CDR3: CASSFSLFLEAQYF. The DNA for the CDR3 is TGTGCCAGCAGCTTTTCCTTGTTTTTAGAGGCCCAGTACTTC.

This clone was observed at least ten times. The chain links TRBV30 to TRBJ2-4; possibly TRBD1 for D (6 bases). Looked up from germline, CDR1 is GTSNPN and CDR2 is SVGIG (reference sequence). Trimming removed 2 bases at V and 2 bases at J, with 10 bases between. The CDR3 consists of 14 residues. Written as DNA, the CDR3 is TGTGCCTGGAGTATTACAGGGTCCAAAAACATTCAGTACTTC. It codes for CAWSITGSKNIQYF.

This clone was observed many times. The V call is TRBV20-1, the J call TRBJ1-4; 8 nucleotides align to TRBD1. Germline CDR1 DFQATT, CDR2 SNEGSKA (reference sequence). The CDR3 loop spans 14 amino acids. The J segment lost 15 bases and the V segment lost 6 bases, leaving 18 bases of the junction unmatched. The CDR3 region has the DNA TGCAGTGCCCTCCGAGACAGGGGTTCGAGGGGGGTGTTTTTT. Amino acids: CSALRDRGSRGVFF.

This clone qualifies as medium-sized (0.01 to 0.1%). The chain's CDR3 is CASSITDRDSPLHF. The CDR3 nucleotides are TGCGCCAGCAGCATAACGGACAGGGATTCACCCCTCCACTTT. This chain links TRBV5-1 with TRBJ1-6; 8 nucleotides line up with TRBD1. Trimming removed 4 bases from V and 8 bases from J; junction bases left unmatched: 5. The CDR3 totals 14 residues. The V gene's germline CDR1 is SGHRS and CDR2 YFSETQ. The whole variable domain, remainder taken from reference TRBV5-1 and TRBJ1-6, is KAGVTQTPRYLIKTRGQQVTLSCSPISGHRSVSWYQQTPGQGLQFLFEYFSETQRNKGNFPGRFSGRQFSNSRSEMNVSTLELGDSALYLCASSITDRDSPLHFGNGTRLTVT.

V gene TRBV30 combines with J gene TRBJ2-3; the D gene is possibly TRBD1 (7 bases). With 4 bases removed from V and 8 bases from J, the gap between germline ends came to 22 bases. CDR3 length: 15 residues. From germline, CDR1 is GTSNPN and CDR2 SVGIG (reference sequence). Here the CDR3 reads CAWKPRRGQKSTQYF. As DNA, the CDR3 is TGTGCCTGGAAGCCCCGGAGGGGGCAAAAGAGTACGCAGTATTTT.

The table lists this clone with many counts. CDR3 residues: CAWSVRYSNYGYTF. The CDR3 region has the DNA TGTGCCTGGAGTGTAAGATACTCTAACTATGGCTACACCTTC. J is TRBJ1-2 and V is TRBV30; D is uncertain. Trimming removed 0 bases from V and 0 bases from J, with 8 bases in between. CDR3 length equals 14 residues. Germline-derived CDR1 and CDR2 are GTSNPN and SVGIG (reference sequence).

The chain carries TRBV20-1 and TRBJ2-6; the D gene is possibly TRBD2 (5 bases). This CDR3 contains 16 residues. In germline, CDR1 is DFQATT, CDR2 SNEGSKA (reference sequence). V gave up 6 bases and J gave up 4 bases, with 19 bases separating them. Written as DNA, the CDR3 is TGCAGTGCCCGAGGGATTGTGCCTATCGGGGCCAACGTCCTGACTTTC. This translates into CSARGIVPIGANVLTF.

This clone has a count of ten or more. The junction departs from germline at one end; a sequencing error may be responsible. The chain carries TRBV5-1 and TRBJ2-3; TRBD2 aligns across 9 bases. This CDR3 spans 17 amino acids. Germline-derived CDR1 and CDR2 are SGHRS and YFSETQ. DNA for the CDR3: TGCGCCAGCAGCTTTTTAGCGGGGGAGGGCAGCACATATACGCAGTATTTT. This gives the protein CASSFLAGEGSTYTQYF.

This clone is deemed medium-sized. This chain connects TRBV6-1 to TRBJ2-1; D unresolved. Germline loops: CDR1 MNHNS, CDR2 SASEGT. V dropped 7 bases and J dropped 5 bases, with 12 bases sitting between them. The CDR3 extends over 13 amino acids. CDR3 in DNA: TGTGCCAGCAACCACTTGAGCGACAATGAGCAGTTCTTC. Translation gives CASNHLSDNEQFF.

At least ten counts were recorded for this clone. This chain uses TRBV30 with TRBJ2-1; 9 nucleotides match TRBD2. The CDR3 contains 15 residues. Germline V CDR1 and CDR2: GTSNPN, SVGIG (reference sequence). J gave up 4 bases and V 4 bases, and 8 bases lay outside the gene matches. The CDR3 is CAWTLAGSLYNEQFF. DNA of the CDR3: TGTGCCTGGACTCTAGCGGGGTCCCTATACAATGAGCAGTTCTTC.

The sample holds many counts of this clone. The rearrangement links TRBV6-5 to TRBJ1-5, with 7 bases matching TRBD1. The CDR3 has 20 residues. The germline V gene encodes CDR1 MNHEY and CDR2 SVGAGI. The J segment lost 6 bases and the V segment lost 4 bases, leaving 24 bases of the junction unmatched. The CDR3 DNA reads as TGTGCCAGCAGTTCCATTACAGGGGAGAGAGGGTGGGCTTCGATTCAGCCCCAGCATTTT. It yields the protein CASSSITGERGWASIQPQHF.

This clone was counted many times. The chain combines TRBV20-1 with TRBJ2-2, with D maybe TRBD1 (6 bases). The germline V gene has CDR1 DFQATT and CDR2 SNEGSKA (reference sequence). The CDR3 consists of 16 residues. V lost 3 bases and J 6 bases, leaving 20 bases between the germline ends. The CDR3 coding sequence is TGCAGTGCTAGGTTAGGTATTGCAGGGGAAGCCGGGGAGCTGTTTTTT. Amino acids: CSARLGIAGEAGELFF.

Here the CDR3 DNA reads TGTGCCAGCAGCAACACCGGGACTAGGGACAATGAGCAGTTCTTC. This sequence encodes CASSNTGTRDNEQFF. The chain employs TRBV11-2 and TRBJ2-1, with 8 bases fitting TRBD2. CDR1 and CDR2 from the germline V gene are SGHAT and FQNNGV. The V gene end was trimmed by 5 bases and the J gene end by 5 bases; junction bases not matched to a gene: 8. The CDR3 totals 15 residues.

The rearrangement links TRBV5-8 to TRBJ1-4, with 7 positions matching TRBD1. Unmatched junction bases numbered 4, after V lost 4 bases and J lost 7 bases. The V gene's germline CDR1 is SGHTS and CDR2 YDEGEE. The CDR3 runs to 13 residues. CDR3 loop: CASSRDRVEKLFF. The DNA for the CDR3 is TGTGCCAGCAGCCGTGACAGGGTTGAAAAACTGTTTTTT.

This rearrangement joins TRBV14 to TRBJ2-7; a possible D gene is TRBD2 (6 bases). V was trimmed by 3 bases and J by 7 bases, leaving 13 bases between them. CDR3 size: 13 residues. Germline loops: CDR1 SGHDN, CDR2 FVKESK. DNA for the CDR3: TGTGCCAGCAGCCAGCCCACAGGAGGGGAGCAGTACTTC. Its protein product is CASSQPTGGEQYF.

A remark on this clone: At one end, the junction sequence differs from germline, possibly due to a read error. This rearrangement joins TRBV20-1 to TRBJ2-2, with D perhaps being TRBD1 or TRBD2 (5 bases each). This CDR3 is 14 amino acids long. Germline CDR1 and CDR2: DFQATT and SNEGSKA (reference sequence). Here the CDR3 DNA reads TGCAGTGCACCGCAGCAGGGTACGGACGGGAAGCTGTTTTTT. Translating gives CSAPQQGTDGKLFF.

This clone is medium-sized in the sample. The chain has TRBV12-3 or TRBV12-4 and TRBJ2-2, with 7 bases identical to TRBD2. This CDR3 region has 15 residues. V gave up 3 bases and J gave up 3 bases; unmatched junction bases: 4. CDR3 coding DNA: TGTGCCAGCAGTTTTTTTGCGGGAGACACCGGGGAGCTGTTTTTT. It is translated as CASSFFAGDTGELFF.

V gene TRBV28 combines with J gene TRBJ1-2; TRBD1 matches 12 bases. Germline V gives CDR1 MDHEN, CDR2 SYDVKM. V shed 1 base and J 4 bases; nucleotides not matched to a gene: 7. The CDR3 is 17 amino acids. In DNA, the CDR3 is TGTGCCAGCAGTTTATATTCCGGGACAGGGGGCACCTATGGCTACACCTTC. The encoded protein is CASSLYSGTGGTYGYTF.

The chain employs TRBV6-4 and TRBJ2-7, with TRBD2 identical over 7 bases. The V gene end was trimmed by 6 bases and the J gene end by 0 bases; junction bases not matched to a gene: 2. The germline CDR1 and CDR2 sequences are MRHNA and SNTAGT. The CDR3 contains 13 residues. The CDR3 DNA reads TGTGCCAGCAGGGGGGACTACTCCTACGAGCAGTACTTC. This translates into CASRGDYSYEQYF.

A few counts support this clone. A clone one base away is much larger, so this may be a read error. The chain recombines TRBV19 with TRBJ2-6; tentatively, D is TRBD1 or TRBD2 (5 bases each). The CDR3 length is 19 residues. The germline gives CDR1 LNHDA, CDR2 SQIVND (reference sequence). The CDR3 DNA is TGTGCCAGTACCCCGGGAACTACAGCGTCCCTCTCTGGGGCCGACGTCCTGACTTTC. As protein: CASTPGTTASLSGADVLTF.

This clone is labeled as medium-sized. The rearrangement uses TRBV12-3 or TRBV12-4 and TRBJ2-1; possibly TRBD1 for D (6 bases). The length of the CDR3 is 11 residues. The ends were cut back, 7 bases at V and 7 bases at J, with 8 bases in the middle. For the CDR3, the DNA is TGTGCCAGCACTACAGGGAATGAGCAGTTCTTC. It specifies CASTTGNEQFF.

Concerning this clone: Since a much larger clone is just one base distant, this may be a read error. The chain couples TRBV3-1 to TRBJ2-5; D remains unclear. This CDR3 is built from 14 residues. From germline, CDR1 is LGHDT and CDR2 YNNKEL (reference sequence). The ends were cut back, 2 bases at V and 5 bases at J, with 12 bases in the middle. The CDR3 reads CASSQFCTGETQYF. In nucleotides, the CDR3 is TGTGCCAGCAGCCAATTTTGTACTGGTGAGACCCAGTACTTC.

There are a few counts of this clone. One end of the junction is discordant with germline, which a read error may explain. This rearrangement joins TRBV6-1 to TRBJ2-2; D not certain. Per germline, CDR1 MNHNS and CDR2 SASEGT. This CDR3 has 13 residues. This CDR3 reads CASSNQDTGELFF. CDR3 DNA sequence: TGCGCCAGCAGTAATCAGGACACCGGGGAGCTGTTTTTT.

This clone was observed a handful of times. J is TRBJ1-1 and V is TRBV12-3 or TRBV12-4; D unresolved. Trimming removed 2 bases at V and 4 bases at J, with 11 bases between. The CDR3 covers 14 residues. The CDR3 sequence: CASSLKRAGTEAFF. CDR3 bases: TGTGCCAGCAGTTTAAAAAGGGCGGGCACTGAAGCTTTCTTT.

In this sample, this clone turned up many times. This clone may be a read error of a much larger clone one base away. Additional DNA sequences in this sample encode the identical CDR3. The CDR3 region is CASSNGPRGTDTQYF. CDR3 sequence (DNA): TGCGCCAGCAGCAACGGGCCCCGGGGCACAGATACGCAGTATTTT. V gene TRBV7-2 combines with J gene TRBJ2-3; D is uncertain. This CDR3 is built from 15 residues. Looked up from germline, CDR1 is SGHTA and CDR2 is FQGNSA.

This clone came up a few times. V and J are TRBV28 and TRBJ2-7, with 7 nucleotides matching TRBD1. The CDR3 contains 13 residues. The trim removed 5 bases at V and 6 bases at J, leaving 7 bases unmatched. Looked up from germline, CDR1 is MDHEN and CDR2 is SYDVKM. The CDR3 nucleotides are TGTGCCAGCAGTAACAGGGGTACAATCGAGCAGTACTTC. It specifies CASSNRGTIEQYF.